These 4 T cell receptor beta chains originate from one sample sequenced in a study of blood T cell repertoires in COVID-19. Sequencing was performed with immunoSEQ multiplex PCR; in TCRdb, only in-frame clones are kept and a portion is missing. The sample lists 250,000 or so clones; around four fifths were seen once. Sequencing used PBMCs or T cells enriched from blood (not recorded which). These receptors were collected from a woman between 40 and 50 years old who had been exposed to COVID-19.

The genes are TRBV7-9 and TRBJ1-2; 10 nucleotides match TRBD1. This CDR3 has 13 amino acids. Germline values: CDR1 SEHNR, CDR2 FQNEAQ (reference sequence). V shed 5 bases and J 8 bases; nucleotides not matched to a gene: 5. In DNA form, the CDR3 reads TGTGCCAGCAGCGCGGGACAGGGGTTCGGCTACACCTTC. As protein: CASSAGQGFGYTF.

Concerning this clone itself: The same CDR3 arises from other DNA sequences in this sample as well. The CDR3 DNA sequence: TGTGCCAGCAGCCCGGACAGCTACGAGCAGTACTTC. Amino acid sequence: CASSPDSYEQYF. J is TRBJ2-7 and V is TRBV11-2; D perhaps matches TRBD1 (6 bases). Trimming removed 5 bases from V and 3 bases from J, with 8 bases in between. Germline V CDR1 and CDR2: SGHAT, FQNNGV. The CDR3 runs to 12 residues.

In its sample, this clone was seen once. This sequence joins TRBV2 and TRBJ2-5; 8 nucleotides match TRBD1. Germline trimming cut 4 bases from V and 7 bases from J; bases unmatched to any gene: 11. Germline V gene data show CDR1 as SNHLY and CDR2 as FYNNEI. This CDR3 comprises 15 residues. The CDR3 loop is CASSAHGTGRMTQYF. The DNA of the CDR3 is TGTGCCAGCAGTGCTCACGGGACAGGAAGAATGACCCAGTACTTC.

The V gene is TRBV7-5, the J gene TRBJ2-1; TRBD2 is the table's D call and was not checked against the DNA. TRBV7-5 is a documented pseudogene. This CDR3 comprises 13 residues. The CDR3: CASPPGLHNEQFF. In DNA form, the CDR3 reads TGTGCCAGTCCCCCGGGACTCCACAATGAGCAGTTCTTC.